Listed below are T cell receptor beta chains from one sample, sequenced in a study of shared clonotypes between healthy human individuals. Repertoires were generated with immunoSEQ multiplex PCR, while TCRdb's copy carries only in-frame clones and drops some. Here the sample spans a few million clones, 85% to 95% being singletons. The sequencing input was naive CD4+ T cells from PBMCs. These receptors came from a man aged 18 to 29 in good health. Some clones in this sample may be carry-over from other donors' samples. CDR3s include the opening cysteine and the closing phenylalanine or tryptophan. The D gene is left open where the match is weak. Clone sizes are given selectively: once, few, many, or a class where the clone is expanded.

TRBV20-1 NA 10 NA CSASPGEQYF
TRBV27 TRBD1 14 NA CASSLTGQGYGYTF
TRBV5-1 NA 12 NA CASSFLDAEQFF
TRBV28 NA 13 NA CASSQGSAYEQYF
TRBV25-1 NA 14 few CASSTPQDNQPQHF
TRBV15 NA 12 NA CATSKENTEAFF
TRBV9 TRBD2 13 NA CASSRDYGNEQFF
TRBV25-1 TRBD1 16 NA CASSEFRTGGHTEAFF
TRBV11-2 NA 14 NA CASSPLRGNSPLHF
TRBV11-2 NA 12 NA CASTLGLQTQYF
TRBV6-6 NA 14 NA CASSYSSAMETQYF
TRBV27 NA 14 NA CASSSYWEVEKLFF
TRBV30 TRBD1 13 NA CAQATGGGYGYTF
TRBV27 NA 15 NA CASRPEGRGNTEAFF
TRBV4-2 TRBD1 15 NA CASSLMSGTGDEQYF
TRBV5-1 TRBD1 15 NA CASKGQGASNYGYTF
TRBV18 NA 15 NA CASSPRTDMNTEAFF
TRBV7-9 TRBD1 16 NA CASRETGTANTGELFF
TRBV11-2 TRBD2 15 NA CASSLRLAGVNEQYF
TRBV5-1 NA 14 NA CASSLGPSNEKLFF
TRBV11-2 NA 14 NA CASSFEALGNTIYF
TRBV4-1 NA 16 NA CASSQNGAEAFYGYTF
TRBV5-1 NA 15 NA CASSLTTPAVNEQFF
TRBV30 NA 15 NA CAGDSGQQSSYEQYF
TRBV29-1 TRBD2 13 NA CSASTAGGETQYF
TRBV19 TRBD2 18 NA CASRATGSPSGRVYEQYF
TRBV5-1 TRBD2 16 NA CASSLLAGGNAGELFF
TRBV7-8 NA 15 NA CASSLFGGWADTQYF
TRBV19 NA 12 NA CASGRDKRKAFF
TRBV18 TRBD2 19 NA CASSPGRAGGLSSYNEQFF
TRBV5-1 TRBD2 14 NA CASSFGTSGNEQFF
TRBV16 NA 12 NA CASSRDLNTQYF
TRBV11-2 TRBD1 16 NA CASSPGVRTGMGEQYF
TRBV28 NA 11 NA CASSLEGEQFF
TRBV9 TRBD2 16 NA CASSATAGAGGDTQYF
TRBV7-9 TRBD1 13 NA CASSRQGSYGYTF
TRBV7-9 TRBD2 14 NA CASSPGLAGVVQYF
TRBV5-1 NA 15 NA CASSSNPQGNTEAFF
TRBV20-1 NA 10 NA CSARRGEQFF
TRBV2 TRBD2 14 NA CASTEAGGSYEQYF
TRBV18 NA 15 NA CASSPQAQGAETQYF